These T cell receptor beta chains were read from a single sample in a study of blood T cells in healthy people across ages. MiXCR, applied by TCRdb to the 5' RACE reads, yields one record per CDR3 protein. Here the sample spans 600,000 to 900,000 distinct CDR3 sequences, roughly 26% being singletons. This sample was also put to use in a study of T cells of mothers and their children.

What was sequenced was blood. The receptors shown here come from a boy between 10 and 17 years old in good health. Each CDR3 is given with its conserved first and last residue. Each record gives: clone size, D gene, J gene, V gene, CDR3 DNA, CDR3 protein. D genes are given only for firm matches. Size is omitted from some rows. Given values are once, few, many or a class for expanded clones.

>NA|TRBD1|TRBJ1-1|TRBV19
TGTGCCAGTTCGCGGGACAGAACCATGAACACTGAAGCTTTCTTT
CASSRDRTMNTEAFF
>NA|TRBD2|TRBJ2-1|TRBV19
TGTGCCAGTAGTATAGTCCTAGCGGGGGGGCCGAGTGAGCAGTTCTTC
CASSIVLAGGPSEQFF
>few|NA|TRBJ1-2|TRBV29-1
TGCAGCGTGCGCGGACAGACTAACTATGGCTACACCTTC
CSVRGQTNYGYTF
>few|NA|TRBJ1-4|TRBV2
TGTGCCAGCAGTGAAGCAGGCCAGGGCAATGAAAAACTGTTTTTT
CASSEAGQGNEKLFF
>few|TRBD1|TRBJ1-5|TRBV6-6
TGTGCCAGCAGTTACCGAGGGGGCGAAGAGCCCCAGCATTTT
CASSYRGGEEPQHF
>NA|NA|TRBJ2-7|TRBV20-1
TGCAGTGTAGGGACGGTGGGCTACGAGCAGTACTTC
CSVGTVGYEQYF
>NA|TRBD1|TRBJ1-2|TRBV5-1
TGCGCCAGCAGCTGGCCAGGGGGCGAAGTTGCGGGAGGCTACACCTTC
CASSWPGGEVAGGYTF
>NA|NA|TRBJ2-1|TRBV11-2
TGTGCCAGCAGCTTAAGGCCCGGGGCAGGGGCGGTATTTGGTGAGCAGTTCTTC
CASSLRPGAGAVFGEQFF
>NA|NA|TRBJ2-5|TRBV3-1
TGTGCCAGCAGCCGGCCTACGGAGACCCAGTACTTC
CASSRPTETQYF
>many|NA|TRBJ2-7|TRBV6-5
TGTGCCAGCAGTGTCAACGAAGCCTACGAGCAGTACTTC
CASSVNEAYEQYF
>few|TRBD1|TRBJ2-1|TRBV12-3/TRBV12-4
TGTGCCAGCAGTCCCCAGGGACAGGGGGTTCGGGACAATGAGCAGTTCTTC
CASSPQGQGVRDNEQFF
>NA|NA|TRBJ1-3|TRBV6-2/TRBV6-3
TGTGCCAGCACCGGGGCCTTCTCTGGAAACACCATATATTTT
CASTGAFSGNTIYF
>few|NA|TRBJ1-2|TRBV5-1
TGCGCCAGCAGCCCCAATATGGATGGCTACACCTTC
CASSPNMDGYTF
>few|NA|TRBJ1-2|TRBV29-1
TGCAGCGTTGATAGGTCGGATCTCTATGGCTACACCTTC
CSVDRSDLYGYTF
>few|NA|TRBJ2-3|TRBV12-3/TRBV12-4
TGTGCCAGCACCACGATGGGGGGAGCAGATACGCAGTATTTT
CASTTMGGADTQYF
>few|NA|TRBJ1-2|TRBV24-1
TGTGCCACCAGTGAAACAGACTACTATGGCTACACCTTC
CATSETDYYGYTF
>once|NA|TRBJ1-1|TRBV6-1
TGTGCCAGCAGTGAAAGTTTCCATGTGTTAGGGGGTGAAGCTTTCTTT
CASSESFHVLGGEAFF